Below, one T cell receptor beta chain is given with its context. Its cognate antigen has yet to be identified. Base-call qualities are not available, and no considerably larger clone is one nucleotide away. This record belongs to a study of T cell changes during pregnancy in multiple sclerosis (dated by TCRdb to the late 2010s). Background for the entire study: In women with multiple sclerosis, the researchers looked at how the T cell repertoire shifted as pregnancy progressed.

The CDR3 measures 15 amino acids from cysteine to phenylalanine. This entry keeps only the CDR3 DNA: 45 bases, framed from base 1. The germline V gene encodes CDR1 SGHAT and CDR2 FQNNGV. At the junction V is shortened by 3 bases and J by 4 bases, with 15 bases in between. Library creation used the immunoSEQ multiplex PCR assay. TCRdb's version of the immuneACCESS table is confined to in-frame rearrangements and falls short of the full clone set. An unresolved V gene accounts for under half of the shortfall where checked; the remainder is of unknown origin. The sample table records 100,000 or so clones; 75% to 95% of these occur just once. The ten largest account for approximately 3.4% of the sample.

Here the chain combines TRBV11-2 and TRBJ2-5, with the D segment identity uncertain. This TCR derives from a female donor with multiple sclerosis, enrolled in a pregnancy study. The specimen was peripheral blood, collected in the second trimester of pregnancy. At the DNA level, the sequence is TGTGCCAGCAGCTTCCAGTCCGGCACTACAGAGACCCAGTACTTC. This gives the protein CASSFQSGTTETQYF.